A single sample gave rise to the 21 T cell receptor beta chains below, sequenced in a study of human T cells and chemical hapten exposure. The time point denotes: patch test 1, 2 weeks after DPC sensitization. As for treatment: therapeutic diphenylcyclopropenone sensitization with weekly scalp DPC. Extraction of total RNA was performed on unfractionated whole blood. TCRdb re-called the RACE reads through MiXCR, storing one row per CDR3 protein. The sample holds about 52,000 distinct CDR3 sequences, approximately 9.9% seen once. The specimen was whole blood, collected in connection with sensitization to the hapten diphenylcyclopropenone (DPC). These TCRs come from a woman aged 40 to 50 with alopecia areata. Some clones in this sample may be carry-over from other donors' samples.

The V gene is TRBV20-1, the J gene TRBJ1-1; tentatively, D is TRBD1 (6 bases). The CDR3 is made up of 14 amino acids. Trimming stripped 5 bases from V and 0 bases from J, with 13 bases between. Germline V gene sequence: CDR1 DFQATT, CDR2 SNEGSKA (reference sequence). In nucleotides, the CDR3 is TGCAGTGCTGGGGGGCAGTTGATGAACACTGAAGCTTTCTTT. It codes for CSAGGQLMNTEAFF.

As concerns this clonotype: With a much larger clone just one base away, this may be a read error. The chain employs TRBV3-1 and TRBJ1-5; D is uncertain. CDR3 length: 14 amino acids. Germline CDR1 is LGHDT and CDR2 is YNNKEL (reference sequence). This CDR3 reads CASSFGRQNQSQHF. In DNA, the CDR3 is TGTGCCAGCAGCTTCGGACGGCAAAATCAGTCCCAGCATTTT.

This clonotype was seen many times. The CDR3 DNA follows: TGCAGCGTCCCGAGAACAGCCAGGGGGAATGGCTACACCTTC. Amino acid sequence: CSVPRTARGNGYTF. The rearrangement links TRBV29-1 to TRBJ1-2; 7 positions match TRBD1. The CDR3 is 14 residues long. Germline V gene lookup returns CDR1 SQVTM and CDR2 ANQGSEA. V lost 6 bases, J lost 6 bases, and 13 bases stayed unmatched.

The chain has TRBV3-1 and TRBJ2-7, with unresolved D. Germline V CDR1 and CDR2: LGHDT, YNNKEL (reference sequence). This CDR3 has 13 amino acids. V was cut by 5 bases and J by 1 base, with 9 bases left in between. Written as DNA, the CDR3 is TGTGCCAGCAGCGAGACCATTTCCTACGAGCAGTACTTC. It translates to CASSETISYEQYF.

The chain combines TRBV12-5 with TRBJ2-7; D is ambiguous. The CDR3 has 12 residues. The V and J ends lost 5 bases and 6 bases respectively, with 11 bases between them. The V gene's germline CDR1 is LGHNT and CDR2 FRNRAP. The CDR3 region is CASGATRPEQYF. DNA for the CDR3: TGTGCTAGTGGTGCTACTCGTCCCGAGCAGTACTTC.

This chain joins TRBV12-3 or TRBV12-4 and TRBJ2-3; the match to TRBD2 covers 13 bases. The J segment lost 5 bases and the V segment lost 8 bases, leaving 4 bases of the junction unmatched. The CDR3 loop spans 14 amino acids. In nucleotides, the CDR3 is TGTGCCAGCTGTTGGACTAGCGGGAGAGATACGCAGTATTTT. Amino acids: CASCWTSGRDTQYF.

This clonotype was detected only a few times. The genes are TRBV6-1 and TRBJ1-5; TRBD1 is a possible D gene (5 bases). V was trimmed by 6 bases and J by 0 bases, leaving 15 bases between them. Germline assignment: CDR1 MNHNS and CDR2 SASEGT. The CDR3 has 16 amino acids. CDR3 coding DNA: TGTGCCAGCAGCAAGGGCCGGGACCGTAGCAATCAGCCCCAGCATTTT. Amino acids: CASSKGRDRSNQPQHF.

This clonotype was counted at least ten times. The chain carries TRBV12-3 or TRBV12-4 and TRBJ1-5, with a possible D match to TRBD1 (5 bases). This CDR3 region has 15 residues. Trimming took off 3 bases at V and 2 bases at J, with 11 bases between the two ends. The CDR3 spells CASSFGGRGNQPQHF. The CDR3 region has the DNA TGTGCCAGCAGTTTCGGGGGTCGGGGCAATCAGCCCCAGCATTTT.

Many counts were recorded for this clonotype. The chain joins TRBV9 to TRBJ2-1, with D unresolved. The V gene's germline CDR1 is SGDLS and CDR2 YYNGEE. The CDR3 contains 15 residues. V dropped 2 bases and J dropped 3 bases, with 12 bases sitting between them. The CDR3 bases are TGTGCCAGCAGCGTTAACCAGGAAGTCTACAATGAGCAGTTCTTC. Protein product: CASSVNQEVYNEQFF.

This clonotype came up a few times. This sequence joins TRBV12-3 or TRBV12-4 and TRBJ2-7; D call uncertain. Trimming removed 3 bases at V and 1 base at J, with 13 bases between. The CDR3 contains 15 residues. Here the CDR3 reads CASSLVAGQSYEQYF. The CDR3 DNA follows: TGTGCCAGCAGTTTGGTGGCAGGCCAATCCTACGAGCAGTACTTC.

This chain uses TRBV7-3 with TRBJ2-7; 8 bases fit TRBD2. CDR3 length: 13 amino acids. CDR1 SGHTA and CDR2 FQGTGA come from the germline V gene. J gave up 7 bases and V 0 bases, and 2 bases lay outside the gene matches. The CDR3 nucleotides are TGTGCCAGCAGCTTAACAACTAGCGGAGAGCAGTACTTC. Its translation: CASSLTTSGEQYF. The full variable domain, rest sourced from reference TRBV7-3 and TRBJ2-7, is GAGVSQTPSNKVTEKGKYVELRCDPISGHTALYWYRQSLGQGPEFLIYFQGTGAADDSGLPNDRFFAVRPEGSVSTLKIQRTERGDSAVYLCASSLTTSGEQYFGPGTRLTVT.

This clonotype was observed a handful of times. The chain uses TRBV4-3 and TRBJ2-7, with 9 bases lining up with TRBD1. The germline V gene encodes CDR1 LGHNA and CDR2 YSLEER. The CDR3 extends over 14 amino acids. Trimming took 0 bases from V and 3 from J; bases not matched to a gene: 0. The CDR3 sequence: CASSQEGQGYEQYF. CDR3 coding DNA: TGCGCCAGCAGCCAAGAGGGACAGGGCTACGAGCAGTACTTC.

This clonotype was seen repeatedly, ten times or more. V gene TRBV29-1 combines with J gene TRBJ2-5; 8 bases agree with TRBD1. The J segment lost 5 bases and the V segment lost 7 bases, leaving 6 bases of the junction unmatched. Looked up from germline, CDR1 is SQVTM and CDR2 is ANQGSEA. This CDR3 comprises 12 residues. CDR3 nucleotide sequence: TGCAGCGCCAAGACAGGGGCCGAGACCCAGTACTTC. It encodes CSAKTGAETQYF.

This clonotype turned up a few times. The chain has TRBV12-5 and TRBJ1-1, with D possibly being TRBD1 (6 bases). V was shortened by 0 bases and J by 0 bases, with 14 bases between the two germline ends. Germline V gene lookup returns CDR1 LGHNT and CDR2 FRNRAP. The length of the CDR3 is 17 residues. CDR3 region: CASGLVVTGNMNTEAFF. The CDR3 bases are TGTGCTAGTGGTTTGGTAGTCACAGGGAATATGAACACTGAAGCTTTCTTT. The variable domain in full, completed from reference TRBV12-5 and TRBJ1-1, reads DARVTQTPRHKVTEMGQEVTMRCQPILGHNTVFWYRQTMMQGLELLAYFRNRAPLDDSGMPKDRFSAEMPDATLATLKIQPSEPRDSAVYFCASGLVVTGNMNTEAFFGQGTRLTVV.

This clonotype has just a few counts. V usage is TRBV20-1 and J usage is TRBJ1-5; 7 positions match TRBD1. The V segment lost 5 bases and the J segment 3 bases; nucleotides outside the gene matches: 7. The CDR3 loop spans 14 amino acids. CDR1 and CDR2 from the germline V gene are DFQATT and SNEGSKA (reference sequence). The CDR3 DNA sequence: TGCAGTGCTGTGGGGGACAGTTACAATCAGCCCCAGCATTTT. Translation: CSAVGDSYNQPQHF.

This chain connects TRBV10-3 to TRBJ2-7, with 12 bases aligning to TRBD2. The CDR3 spans 16 residues. V lost 8 bases and J lost 0; bases outside the gene matches: 8. CDR1 is ENHRY, CDR2 SYGVKD, per germline. CDR3 nucleotide sequence: TGTGCCATCCAAGGGACTAGCGGGTCGAGCTCCTACGAGCAGTACTTC. Protein: CAIQGTSGSSSYEQYF.

This clonotype was seen many times. The gene calls are TRBV14 and TRBJ1-2, with D unresolved. Germline V gene lookup returns CDR1 SGHDN and CDR2 FVKESK. There are 15 residues in the CDR3. Trimming took 1 base from V and 4 from J, leaving 13 bases between them. The CDR3 DNA is TGTGCCAGCAGCCAAGCATCGGCGGTAGGCTATGGCTACACCTTC. Amino acids: CASSQASAVGYGYTF.

The sample holds many counts of this clonotype. The chain carries TRBV10-2 and TRBJ2-1, with D possibly TRBD2 on 6 matching bases. The CDR3 has 12 residues. CDR1 and CDR2 from the germline V gene are WSHSY and SAAADI. The germline V and J ends were trimmed by 5 bases and 8 bases, with 10 bases remaining between them. CDR3: CASSRDFHEQFF. CDR3 sequence (DNA): TGCGCCAGCAGTAGGGACTTCCATGAGCAGTTCTTC.

The chain uses TRBV5-1 and TRBJ2-7; TRBD1 aligns across 8 bases. From germline, CDR1 is SGHRS and CDR2 YFSETQ. V lost 1 base to trimming and J lost 7 bases; unmatched junction nucleotides: 10. This CDR3 is built from 15 residues. For the CDR3, the DNA is TGCGCCAGCAGCTTGATGGGACAGGAGACGGGGGAGCAGTACTTC. Amino acid sequence: CASSLMGQETGEQYF.

This clonotype occurred a few times. The chain is built from TRBV29-1 and TRBJ1-2, with 9 bases fitting TRBD1. The V gene's germline CDR1 is SQVTM and CDR2 ANQGSEA. J gave up 4 bases and V 7 bases, and 10 bases lay outside the gene matches. CDR3 length: 14 residues. Here the CDR3 reads CSAVPGQGSYGYTF. CDR3 DNA sequence: TGCAGCGCGGTCCCGGGACAGGGATCCTATGGCTACACCTTC.

In its sample, this clonotype was seen a few times. This chain uses TRBV29-1 with TRBJ2-7; tentative D call: TRBD1 (5 bases). V was cut by 4 bases and J by 3 bases, with 13 bases left in between. CDR1 and CDR2 (germline): SQVTM, ANQGSEA. The CDR3 spans 13 residues. This CDR3 is CSVVFRDIYEQYF. The CDR3 bases are TGCAGCGTTGTCTTCAGGGATATCTACGAGCAGTACTTC.